The rows below give T cell receptor beta chains drawn from one sample of a study of T cells in Graves' hyperthyroidism and ophthalmopathy. TCRdb called the multiplex PCR reads again in MiXCR, with one record for every CDR3 protein. Counted here are more than 550,000 distinct CDR3 sequences, 15% to 20% occurring once; the ten biggest clones make up 16%. Specimen: blood. These receptors all stem from a woman in her forties or fifties with Graves' hyperthyroidism that later progressed to Graves' ophthalmopathy. The CDR3 runs from the conserved cysteine through the conserved F or W.

v_call,j_call,cdr3_aa
TRBV10-1,TRBJ1-1,CASSNYRENTEAFF
TRBV7-6,TRBJ2-7,CASSAGHSYEQYF
TRBV7-9,TRBJ2-7,CASSPSLYEQYF
TRBV27,TRBJ1-5,CASSLRQYSNQPQHF
TRBV3-1,TRBJ1-4,CASSQGGRRVTGEKLFF
TRBV5-1,TRBJ1-2,CASSFYQKEGSVGYTF
TRBV11-2,TRBJ2-1,CASSLVRGSSYNEQFF
TRBV12-3/TRBV12-4,TRBJ2-1,CASKAYNEQFF
TRBV7-3,TRBJ2-1,CASSLREAGPNEQFF
TRBV15,TRBJ2-3,CATSRLRASGGSTQYF
TRBV5-1,TRBJ2-3,CASSFGQPSGDTQYF
TRBV25-1,TRBJ2-7,CASSEAGQGSSYEQYF
TRBV3-1,TRBJ1-3,CASSQPTGMGHTIYF
TRBV20-1,TRBJ1-2,CSARVSGDPTF
TRBV5-1,TRBJ1-4,CASSWDATNEKLFF
TRBV18,TRBJ1-5,CASSPLRGDDQPQHF
TRBV19,TRBJ1-1,CASSIVTDDTEAFF
TRBV5-5,TRBJ2-5,CASSWVDSAQGETQYF
TRBV7-9,TRBJ2-2,CASSLGPLGTGNKGAPGELFF
TRBV3-1,TRBJ2-1,CASSQDWASGAFF
TRBV6-2/TRBV6-3,TRBJ1-1,CASRTPRVATNTEAFF
TRBV5-1,TRBJ1-5,CASSSYDRAVGPQHF
TRBV2,TRBJ2-3,CARRGQGTDTQYF
TRBV5-8,TRBJ2-1,CASSRGLSRGQFF
TRBV5-4,TRBJ2-1,CASSLLTGAYNEQFF
TRBV27,TRBJ2-1,CASSLLGRLGHEQFF
TRBV11-3,TRBJ2-1,CASSFRPDYEQFF
TRBV20-1,TRBJ2-2,CSASSPGTGITGELFF
TRBV20-1,TRBJ1-1,CSAGLSTEAFF
TRBV11-2,TRBJ1-1,CASSLVRSEAFF